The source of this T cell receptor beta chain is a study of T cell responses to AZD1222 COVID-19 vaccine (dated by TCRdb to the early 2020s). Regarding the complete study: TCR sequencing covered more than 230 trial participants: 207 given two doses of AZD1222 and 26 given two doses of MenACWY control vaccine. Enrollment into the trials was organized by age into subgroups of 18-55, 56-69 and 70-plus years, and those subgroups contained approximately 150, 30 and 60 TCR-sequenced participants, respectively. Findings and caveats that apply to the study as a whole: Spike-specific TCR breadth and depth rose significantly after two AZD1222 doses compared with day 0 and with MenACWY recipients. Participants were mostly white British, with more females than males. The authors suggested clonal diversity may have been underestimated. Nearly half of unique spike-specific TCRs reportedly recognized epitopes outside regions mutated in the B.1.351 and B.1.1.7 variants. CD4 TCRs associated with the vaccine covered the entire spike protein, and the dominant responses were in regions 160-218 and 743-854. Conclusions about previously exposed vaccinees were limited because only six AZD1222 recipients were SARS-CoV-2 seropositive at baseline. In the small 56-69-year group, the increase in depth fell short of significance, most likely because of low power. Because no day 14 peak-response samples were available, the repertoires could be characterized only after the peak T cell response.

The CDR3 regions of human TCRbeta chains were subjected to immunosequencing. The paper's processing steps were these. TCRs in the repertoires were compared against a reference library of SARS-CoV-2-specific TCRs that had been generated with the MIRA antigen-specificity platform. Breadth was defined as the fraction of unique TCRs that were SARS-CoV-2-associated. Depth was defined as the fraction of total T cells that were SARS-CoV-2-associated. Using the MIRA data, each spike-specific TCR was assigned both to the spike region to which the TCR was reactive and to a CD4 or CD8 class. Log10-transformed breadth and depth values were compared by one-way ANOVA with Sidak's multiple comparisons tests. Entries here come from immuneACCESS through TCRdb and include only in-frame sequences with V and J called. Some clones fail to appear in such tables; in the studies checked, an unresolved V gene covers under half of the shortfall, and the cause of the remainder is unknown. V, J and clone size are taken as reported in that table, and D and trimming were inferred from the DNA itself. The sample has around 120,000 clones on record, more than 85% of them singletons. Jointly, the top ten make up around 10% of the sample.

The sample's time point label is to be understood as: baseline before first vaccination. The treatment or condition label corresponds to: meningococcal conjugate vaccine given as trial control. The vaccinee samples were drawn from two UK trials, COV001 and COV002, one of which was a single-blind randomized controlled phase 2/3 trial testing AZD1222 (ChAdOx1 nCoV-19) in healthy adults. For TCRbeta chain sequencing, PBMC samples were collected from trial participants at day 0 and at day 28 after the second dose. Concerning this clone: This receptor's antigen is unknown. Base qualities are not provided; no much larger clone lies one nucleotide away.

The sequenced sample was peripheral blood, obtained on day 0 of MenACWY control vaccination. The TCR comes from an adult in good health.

The CDR3 here reads CAISEPETSTDTQYF. The DNA sequence is TGTGCCATCAGTGAACCGGAAACTAGCACAGATACGCAGTATTTT. The rearrangement combines TRBV10-3 with TRBJ2-3; too little of a D gene remains to name it. Deletion took 3 bases off V and 0 bases off J, with a span of 10 bases between the germline ends. Measured from the cysteine to the phenylalanine, the CDR3 is 15 residues long. CDR3 DNA is the only sequence kept; it has 45 bases, read in frame from the first base. CDR1 ENHRY and CDR2 SYGVKD are derived from the germline V gene.